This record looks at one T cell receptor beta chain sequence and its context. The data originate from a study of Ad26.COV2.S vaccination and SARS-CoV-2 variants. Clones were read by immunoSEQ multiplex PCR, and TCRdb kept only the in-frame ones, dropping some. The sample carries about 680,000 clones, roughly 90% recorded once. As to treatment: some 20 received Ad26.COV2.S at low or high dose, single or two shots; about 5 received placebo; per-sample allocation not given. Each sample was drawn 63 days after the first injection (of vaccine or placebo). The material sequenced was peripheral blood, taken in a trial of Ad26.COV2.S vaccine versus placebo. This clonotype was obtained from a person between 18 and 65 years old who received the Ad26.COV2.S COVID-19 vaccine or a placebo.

CDR3 residues: CASSLAVGAIYEQYF. CDR3 nucleotides: TGTGCCAGCAGCTTGGCCGTAGGGGCAATATACGAGCAGTACTTC. The genes are TRBV5-4 and TRBJ2-7, with TRBD1 as a possible D gene (5 bases). This CDR3 is 15 amino acids long. The V gene's germline CDR1 is SGHNT and CDR2 YYREEE (reference sequence). The ends were cut back, 0 bases at V and 4 bases at J, with 14 bases in the middle.